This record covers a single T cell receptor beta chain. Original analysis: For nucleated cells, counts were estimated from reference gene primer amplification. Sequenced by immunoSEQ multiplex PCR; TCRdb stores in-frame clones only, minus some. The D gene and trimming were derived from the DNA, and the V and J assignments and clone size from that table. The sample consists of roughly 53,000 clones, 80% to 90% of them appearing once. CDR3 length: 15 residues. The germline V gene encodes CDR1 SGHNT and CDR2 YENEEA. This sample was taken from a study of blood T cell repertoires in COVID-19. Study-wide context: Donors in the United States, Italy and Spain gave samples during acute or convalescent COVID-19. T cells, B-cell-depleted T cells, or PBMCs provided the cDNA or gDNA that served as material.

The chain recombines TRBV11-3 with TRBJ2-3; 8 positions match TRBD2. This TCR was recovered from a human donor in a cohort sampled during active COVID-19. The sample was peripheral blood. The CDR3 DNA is TGTGCTTCATCCAGCGGGAGAGGGAGCACAGATACGCAGTATTTT. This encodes CASSSGRGSTDTQYF.